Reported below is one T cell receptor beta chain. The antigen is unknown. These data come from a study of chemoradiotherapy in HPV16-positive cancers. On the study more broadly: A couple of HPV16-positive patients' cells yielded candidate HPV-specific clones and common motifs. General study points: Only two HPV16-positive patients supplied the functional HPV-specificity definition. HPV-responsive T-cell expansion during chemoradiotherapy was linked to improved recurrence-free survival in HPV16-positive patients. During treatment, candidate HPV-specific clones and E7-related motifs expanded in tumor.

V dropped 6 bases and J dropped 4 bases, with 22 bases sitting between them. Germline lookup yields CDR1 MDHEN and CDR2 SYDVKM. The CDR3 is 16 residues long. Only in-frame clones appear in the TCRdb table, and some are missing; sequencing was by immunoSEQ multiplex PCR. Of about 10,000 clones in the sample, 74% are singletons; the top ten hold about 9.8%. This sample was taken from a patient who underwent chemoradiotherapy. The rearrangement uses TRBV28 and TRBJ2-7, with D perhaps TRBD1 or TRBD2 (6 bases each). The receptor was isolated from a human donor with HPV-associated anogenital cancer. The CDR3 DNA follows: TGTGCCAGCAGCCCCGGGGGTTTGGGGGCGCCTTACGAGCAGTACTTC. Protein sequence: CASSPGGLGAPYEQYF. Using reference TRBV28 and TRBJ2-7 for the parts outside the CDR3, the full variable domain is DVKVTQSSRYLVKRTGEKVFLECVQDMDHENMFWYRQDPGLGLRLIYFSYDVKMKEKGDIPEGYSVSREKKERFSLILESASTNQTSMYLCASSPGGLGAPYEQYFGPGTRLTVT.